The sample holds a few counts of the clone carrying this T cell receptor (beta chain). Its target is not known. This sample was included in a study of cytomegalovirus exposure and HLA in healthy donors. Study at large: Genotyping showed around 80% of roughly 390 donors falling in the Caucasian-associated ancestry cluster. Whole-study findings and limits: The Asian-associated ancestry cluster reportedly had fewer N-insertions than the approximately 670-donor mean in a later analysis. Highly shared variants forming one cluster were likely a sequencing artifact.

The PCR employed 60 Vbeta primers together with 13 Jbeta primers. Per the study methods: In a later analysis, roughly 10 million of tens of millions of unique beta chains occurred in at least two donors. Sequencing was performed with immunoSEQ multiplex PCR; in TCRdb, only in-frame clones are kept and a portion is missing. V and J calls and clone size are as listed in that table; D and trimming were resolved from the DNA. Of some 80,000 clones listed, approximately 80% were seen once; the top ten hold roughly 13%. J lost 7 bases, V lost 5 bases, and 13 bases had no gene match. The V gene's germline CDR1 is SEHNR and CDR2 FQNEAQ (reference sequence). The CDR3 consists of 16 residues.

V usage is TRBV7-9 and J usage is TRBJ2-1; 8 positions agree with TRBD2. The sequence came from a human donor in good health. What was sequenced was PBMCs. CDR3 amino acids: CASSQDTGGPGNEQFF. DNA for the CDR3: TGTGCCAGCAGCCAAGATACGGGGGGGCCGGGGAATGAGCAGTTCTTC.